A single sample is the source of the 5 T cell receptor beta chains below, sequenced in a study of T cell clones after liver transplantation. The table came from immunoSEQ multiplex PCR; TCRdb's copy has only in-frame clones and leaves some out. This sample has about 120,000 clones, with over 75% found just once. Sequenced here: CD4+ T cells from blood, sampled 12 months after liver transplant. The origin of the receptors is a human patient who received a liver transplant. Some T cells may arise from the graft donor.

This chain links TRBV2 with TRBJ2-2; 10 positions match TRBD2. This CDR3 comprises 16 residues. The germline gives CDR1 SNHLY, CDR2 FYNNEI. J was trimmed by 7 bases and V by 6 bases; bases with no gene match: 11. CDR3 protein: CASRPRTSGGGGELFF. In nucleotides, the CDR3 is TGTGCCAGCAGACCGCGGACTAGCGGTGGGGGCGGGGAGCTGTTTTTT.

This chain links TRBV5-4 with TRBJ2-2, with D possibly being TRBD2 (5 bases). This CDR3 comprises 14 residues. Trimming cost V 0 bases and J 12 bases, with 15 bases left between them. CDR1 and CDR2 (germline): SGHNT, YYREEE (reference sequence). DNA of the CDR3: TGTGCCAGCAGCTTGGAGGCATTAGAGGGAAAGCTGTTTTTT. Encoded protein: CASSLEALEGKLFF.

The chain employs TRBV5-1 and TRBJ2-7; D not certain. Germline loops: CDR1 SGHRS, CDR2 YFSETQ. CDR3 length equals 15 residues. Deletions cut 0 bases from V and 2 bases from J, with 12 bases between. The CDR3 bases are TGCGCCAGCAGCTTGGTTTCGGCCCAGACCTACGAGCAGTACTTC. Its translation: CASSLVSAQTYEQYF.

The chain couples TRBV20-1 to TRBJ2-3; no clear D. CDR3 length equals 11 residues. Germline CDR1 is DFQATT and CDR2 is SNEGSKA (reference sequence). V was cut by 6 bases and J by 6 bases, with 10 bases left in between. The CDR3 region is CSARKSDTQYF. The CDR3 DNA is TGCAGTGCCCGAAAGAGCGATACGCAGTATTTT.

The gene calls are TRBV29-1 and TRBJ2-7, with D tentatively TRBD1 (5 bases). The CDR3 sequence is 11 residues long. CDR1 and CDR2 from the germline V gene are SQVTM and ANQGSEA. Trimming removed 1 base at V and 4 bases at J, with 5 bases between. DNA for the CDR3: TGCAGCGTTGAAGGACAGTACGAGCAGTACTTC. This encodes CSVEGQYEQYF.